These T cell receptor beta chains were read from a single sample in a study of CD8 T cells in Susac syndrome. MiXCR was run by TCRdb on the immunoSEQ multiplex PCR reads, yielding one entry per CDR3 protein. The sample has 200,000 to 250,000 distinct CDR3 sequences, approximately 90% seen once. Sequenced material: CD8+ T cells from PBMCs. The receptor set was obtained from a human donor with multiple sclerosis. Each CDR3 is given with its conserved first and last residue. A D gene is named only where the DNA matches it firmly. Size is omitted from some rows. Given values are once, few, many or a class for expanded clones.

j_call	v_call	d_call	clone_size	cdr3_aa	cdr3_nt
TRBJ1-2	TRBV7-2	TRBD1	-	CASSPGTVVVDTF	TGTGCCAGCAGCCCCGGGACAGTAGTCGTTGACACCTTC
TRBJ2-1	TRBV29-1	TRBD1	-	CSVAYVGTGKYNEQFF	TGCAGCGTTGCTTATGTGGGGACAGGGAAATACAATGAGCAGTTCTTC
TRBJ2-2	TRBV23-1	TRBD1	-	CASSHTGVVAGELFF	TGCGCCAGCAGTCACACAGGGGTCGTCGCCGGGGAGCTGTTTTTT
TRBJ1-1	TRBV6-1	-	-	CASSEVGNTEAFF	TGTGCCAGCAGTGAAGTTGGTAACACTGAAGCTTTCTTT
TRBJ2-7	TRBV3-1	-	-	CASSQSMARLRYEQYF	TGTGCCAGCAGCCAATCCATGGCCCGTCTTAGGTACGAGCAGTACTTC
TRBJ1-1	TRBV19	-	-	CASGAEGGLNTEAFF	TGTGCCAGTGGGGCCGAGGGGGGATTGAACACTGAAGCTTTCTTT
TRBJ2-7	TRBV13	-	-	CASSRGGSSYEQYF	TGTGCCAGCAGCCGCGGGGGCAGCTCCTACGAGCAGTACTTC
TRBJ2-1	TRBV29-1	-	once	CSVEGLANNNEQFF	TGCAGCGTTGAGGGTCTAGCAAACAACAATGAGCAGTTCTTC
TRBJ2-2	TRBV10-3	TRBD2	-	CAISDGLAGVATGELFF	TGTGCCATCAGCGACGGACTAGCGGGAGTAGCCACCGGGGAGCTGTTTTTT
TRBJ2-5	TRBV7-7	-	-	CASSLAPTSYQETQYF	TGTGCTAGCAGCTTAGCTCCCACCTCTTACCAAGAGACCCAGTACTTC
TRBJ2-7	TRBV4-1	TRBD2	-	CASSQGAGGNYEQYF	TGCGCCAGCAGCCAAGGAGCGGGGGGTAACTACGAGCAGTACTTC
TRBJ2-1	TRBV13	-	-	CASSDYSHEQFF	TGTGCCAGCAGCGACTACAGCCATGAGCAGTTCTTC
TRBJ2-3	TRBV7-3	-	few	CASRGLSQMTDTQYF	TGTGCCAGCAGAGGGCTCTCGCAAATGACAGATACGCAGTATTTT
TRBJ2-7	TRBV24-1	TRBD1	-	CATSDRLDRDEQYF	TGTGCCACCAGTGATCGGCTGGACAGGGACGAGCAGTACTTC
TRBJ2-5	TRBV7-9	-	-	CASSSDEGDLLTQYF	TGTGCCAGCAGCTCCGACGAGGGGGACCTTTTGACCCAGTACTTC
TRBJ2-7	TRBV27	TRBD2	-	CASSYRTSGGGGEQYF	TGTGCCAGCAGTTACAGGACTAGCGGCGGGGGTGGCGAGCAGTACTTC
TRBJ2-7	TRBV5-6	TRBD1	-	CASSFGTGGRLEDEQYF	TGTGCCAGCAGCTTCGGGACAGGCGGGCGTTTGGAGGACGAGCAGTACTTC
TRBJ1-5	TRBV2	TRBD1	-	CASSEGQGASQPQHF	TGTGCCAGCAGTGAGGGACAGGGGGCTAGTCAGCCCCAGCATTTT
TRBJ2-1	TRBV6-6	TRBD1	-	CATRGQETEFF	TGTGCCACCCGTGGACAGGAAACGGAGTTCTTC
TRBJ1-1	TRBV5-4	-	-	CASSLAVEGTRAFF	TGTGCCAGCAGCTTGGCCGTGGAGGGGACGAGAGCTTTCTTT
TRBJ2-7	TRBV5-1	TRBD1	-	CASSFRTGAYEQYF	TGCGCCAGCAGCTTCCGGACAGGGGCCTACGAGCAGTACTTC
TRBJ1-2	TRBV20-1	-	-	CSAPPGHIINGYTF	TGCAGTGCGCCTCCGGGACACATTATCAATGGCTACACCTTC